Listed here are 18 T cell receptor beta chains from one sample, sequenced in a study of blood T cells in healthy people across ages. Primers used in a second PCR of roughly 6 to 11 cycles were a sample-barcoded 5' primer and a J-beta primer mix. Via MiXCR, TCRdb re-called the 5' RACE reads, giving one row per CDR3 protein. The sample includes about 780,000 distinct CDR3 sequences, around half of them seen just once. The sample was blood. These receptors were obtained from an elderly man in good health.

The chain has TRBV30 and TRBJ1-2; no reliable D call. The V end lost 2 bases, the J end lost 7 bases, and 11 bases lay between the germline ends. This CDR3 has 12 amino acids. Germline CDR1 GTSNPN, CDR2 SVGIG (reference sequence). CDR3 loop: CAWSPAAFGYTF. Written as DNA, the CDR3 is TGTGCCTGGAGTCCTGCGGCGTTTGGCTACACCTTC. Filled out from reference TRBV30 and TRBJ1-2, the complete variable domain reads SQTIHQWPATLVQPVGSPLSLECTVEGTSNPNLYWYRQAAGRGLQLLFYSVGIGQISSEVPQNLSASRPQDRQFILSSKKLLLSDSGFYLCAWSPAAFGYTFGSGTRLTVV.

With respect to this clonotype: Compared with germline, one end of the junction differs, possibly owing to a read error. The CDR3 spells CASSYRQGGTSPDTQCF. In DNA, the CDR3 is TGTGCCAGCAGCTATCGACAGGGGGGAACCTCCCCTGATACGCAGTGTTTT. The chain joins TRBV5-6 to TRBJ2-3; 9 positions agree with TRBD1. Germline V gives CDR1 SGHDT, CDR2 YYEEEE. This CDR3 contains 17 residues.

Only a few counts were recorded for this clonotype. The chain joins TRBV7-2 to TRBJ2-5; maybe TRBD2 (5 bases). Germline V gene lookup returns CDR1 SGHTA and CDR2 FQGNSA. Trimming left V 10 bases short and J 4 bases short, with 19 bases between. This CDR3 spans 14 amino acids. The CDR3 sequence: CATSRPGRGETQYF. The CDR3 coding sequence is TGTGCCACCAGTCGTCCGGGCCGGGGAGAGACCCAGTACTTC.

This clonotype was detected many times. V is TRBV12-3 or TRBV12-4 and J is TRBJ2-1; 9 bases line up with TRBD2. J gave up 3 bases and V 6 bases, and 6 bases lay outside the gene matches. There are 15 residues in the CDR3. Here the CDR3 DNA reads TGTGCCAGCAGCCGGAGCGGGGGGCGCTACAATGAGCAGTTCTTC. Translated: CASSRSGGRYNEQFF.

The chain uses TRBV20-1 and TRBJ2-3; possible D gene TRBD1, 7 bases. Germline CDR1 reads DFQATT; CDR2 reads SNEGSKA (reference sequence). The CDR3 length is 16 residues. V was trimmed by 7 bases and J by 1 base, leaving 21 bases between them. The CDR3 DNA reads TGCAGTGTTCAGGGGGGTTTGGGGAGACGCACAGATACGCAGTATTTT. This codes for CSVQGGLGRRTDTQYF.

V gene TRBV24-1 combines with J gene TRBJ2-3; D remains ambiguous. The germline gives CDR1 KGHDR, CDR2 SFDVKD. The CDR3 runs 16 residues. The V end lost 4 bases, the J end lost 2 bases, and 15 bases lay between the germline ends. Here the CDR3 reads CATSERSMGITDTQYF. CDR3 nucleotide sequence: TGTGCCACCAGTGAACGCTCCATGGGGATCACAGATACGCAGTATTTT.

This sequence joins TRBV30 and TRBJ2-3, with 7 bases aligning to TRBD1. This CDR3 is built from 15 residues. Unmatched junction bases numbered 7, after V lost 0 bases and J lost 4 bases. Germline assignment: CDR1 GTSNPN and CDR2 SVGIG (reference sequence). The CDR3 nucleotides read TGTGCCTGGAGTGTAGGGACAGAAGGTCCAGATACGCAGTATTTT. Translated, it gives CAWSVGTEGPDTQYF.

In DNA form, the CDR3 reads TGTGCCAGCAGCGACCCCCTAGGGACGCTGGAGACCCAGTACTTC. Its protein product is CASSDPLGTLETQYF. The chain has TRBV7-9 and TRBJ2-5; D may be TRBD1 or TRBD2 (5 bases each). Germline CDR1 is SEHNR and CDR2 is FQNEAQ (reference sequence). There are 15 residues in the CDR3. V lost 5 bases and J 5 bases, leaving 18 bases between the germline ends. The entire variable domain, with the rest obtained from reference TRBV7-9 and TRBJ2-5, is as follows: DTGVSQNPRHKITKRGQNVTFRCDPISEHNRLYWYRQTLGQGPEFLTYFQNEAQLEKSRLLSDRFSAERPKGSFSTLEIQRTEQGDSAMYLCASSDPLGTLETQYFGPGTRLLVL.

The genes are TRBV7-8 and TRBJ2-3, with TRBD2 matching over 7 bases. Germline lookup yields CDR1 SGHVS and CDR2 FQNEAQ. This CDR3 is built from 16 residues. The ends lost 3 bases at V and 4 bases at J; junction bases unmatched: 10. The CDR3 DNA follows: TGTGCCAGCAGCTTGTATGAACTAGCGAGACCAGATACGCAGTATTTT. Translation gives CASSLYELARPDTQYF.

This clonotype was recorded at least ten times. The chain couples TRBV5-1 to TRBJ1-2, with TRBD1 matching over 9 bases. The CDR3 contains 13 residues. Germline CDR1 SGHRS, CDR2 YFSETQ. With 4 bases clipped from V and 6 bases from J, the junction kept 4 bases outside the gene matches. The CDR3 bases are TGCGCCAGCAGCAGCCGGGACAGGGATGGCTACACCTTC. Its protein product is CASSSRDRDGYTF.

V gene TRBV20-1 combines with J gene TRBJ2-1; 7 nucleotides align to TRBD2. Germline V gene sequence: CDR1 DFQATT, CDR2 SNEGSKA (reference sequence). CDR3 length equals 15 residues. Trimming removed 1 base from V and 7 bases from J; junction bases left unmatched: 10. The CDR3 sequence is CSARALGGRGNEQFF. CDR3 nucleotides: TGCAGTGCTAGAGCTCTCGGCGGGAGAGGAAATGAGCAGTTCTTC.

The chain links TRBV4-3 to TRBJ1-1; D is uncertain. Germline V CDR1 and CDR2: LGHNA, YSLEER. V dropped 2 bases and J dropped 5 bases, with 21 bases sitting between them. The CDR3 consists of 17 residues. The CDR3 here is CASSQFLEGLGNTEAFF. In DNA, the CDR3 is TGCGCCAGCAGCCAATTTCTGGAGGGCCTGGGGAATACTGAAGCTTTCTTT.

This chain uses TRBV12-3 or TRBV12-4 with TRBJ2-5; D is ambiguous. CDR3 length equals 12 residues. Trimming cost V 6 bases and J 2 bases, with 7 bases left between them. CDR3 in DNA: TGTGCCAGCAGACTACAACAAGAGACCCAGTACTTC. Translation gives CASRLQQETQYF.

The chain has TRBV4-1 and TRBJ2-7; D unresolved. Germline V gene data show CDR1 as MGHRA and CDR2 as YSYEKL. V was pared by 1 base and J by 2 bases, with 12 bases between. This CDR3 is built from 15 residues. The CDR3 loop reads CASSQGWGSAYEQYF. Written as DNA, the CDR3 is TGCGCCAGCAGCCAAGGGTGGGGATCCGCCTACGAGCAGTACTTC.

The rearrangement joins TRBV27 to TRBJ1-2; D is possibly TRBD1 (6 bases). Germline CDR1 MNHEY, CDR2 SMNVEV (reference sequence). This CDR3 is 14 amino acids long. Trimming removed 5 bases at V and 6 bases at J, with 16 bases between. CDR3 coding DNA: TGTGCCAGCAGTCGGCCGCCAGGGGTCGATGGCTACACCTTC. This encodes CASSRPPGVDGYTF.

The chain links TRBV5-1 to TRBJ2-7; TRBD1 matches at 8 bases. Per germline, CDR1 SGHRS and CDR2 YFSETQ. The CDR3 runs to 13 residues. Trimming took 5 bases from V and 3 from J; bases not matched to a gene: 4. The CDR3 region is CASRKDRVYEQYF. DNA of the CDR3: TGCGCCAGCAGAAAGGACAGGGTCTACGAGCAGTACTTC.

DNA for the CDR3: TGTGCCAGCAGCGTAGTGTCGCATAGCTCCTACAATGAGCAGTTCTTC. Its protein is CASSVVSHSSYNEQFF. The chain uses TRBV9 and TRBJ2-1; D uncertain. Trimming stripped 0 bases from V and 0 bases from J, with 10 bases between. This CDR3 spans 16 amino acids. Germline assignment: CDR1 SGDLS and CDR2 YYNGEE. Looking up the rest from reference TRBV9 and TRBJ2-1 gives the full variable domain: DSGVTQTPKHLITATGQRVTLRCSPRSGDLSVYWYQQSLDQGLQFLIQYYNGEERAKGNILERFSAQQFPDLHSELNLSSLELGDSALYFCASSVVSHSSYNEQFFGPGTRLTVL.

Points on this clonotype: This clone may be a read error of a much larger clone one base away. The V gene is TRBV12-3 or TRBV12-4, the J gene TRBJ2-3; D unresolved. There are 15 residues in the CDR3. Trimming stripped 5 bases from V and 2 bases from J, with 14 bases between. Written as DNA, the CDR3 is TGTGCCAGCAGTCTTGCTTCTGCCCCCACAGATACGCAGTATTTT. Translating it yields CASSLASAPTDTQYF.